This TCR beta chain was captured in a study of blood T cell repertoires in COVID-19. Study-level background: The analysed material was cDNA or gDNA that came from T cells, B-cell-depleted T cells, or PBMCs.

Looked up from germline, CDR1 is SGDLS and CDR2 is YYNGEE. The CDR3 is 19 residues long. Trimming cost V 3 bases and J 7 bases; bases outside gene matches: 21. Assay used: immunoSEQ multiplex PCR; TCRdb lists only in-frame clones, some missing. The profile shows approximately 200,000 clones, about nine tenths of them singletons. The clonotype was recovered from a man younger than 40 in a cohort exposed to, infected with or recovered from COVID-19 (not recorded which). What was sequenced was PBMCs or T cells enriched from blood (not recorded which). The chain has TRBV9 and TRBJ2-1, with TRBD2 matching over 8 bases. CDR3 in DNA: TGTGCCAGCAGCGCACCCTCCGGCGACGGGGCGGGAGGTGGGAATGAGCAGTTCTTC. Amino acids: CASSAPSGDGAGGGNEQFF.